This TCR beta chain was sequenced during a study of OX40 agonist ivuxolimab in advanced cancers. Study-wide context: Hepatocellular carcinoma, melanoma, renal cell or head and neck cancer affected the dose-escalation patients.

Findings and caveats of the study: More expanded clones were seen, on average, in CD8+ T cells than in CD4+. Some nonresponders also had low normalized T-cell clonal expansion. In the 0.1 to 3.0 mg/kg range, CD4+ and CD8+ blood T cells had expanded clonally by week 6.

In the case of this clone: Its antigen is not known.

Repertoires were generated with immunoSEQ multiplex PCR, while TCRdb's copy carries only in-frame clones and drops some. The data show 55,000 to 85,000 clones, around 90% seen once. The germline V gene has CDR1 LNHDA and CDR2 SQIVND (reference sequence). Trimming stripped 5 bases from V and 3 bases from J, with 13 bases between. The CDR3 spans 15 residues. This chain uses TRBV19 with TRBJ1-4; D is possibly TRBD1 (5 bases). The sequence was collected from an adult with an advanced solid tumor such as melanoma, head and neck, liver or kidney cancer. Sequencing used CD4+ or CD8+ T cells sorted from blood, obtained in a trial of the OX40 agonist ivuxolimab. The CDR3 region has the DNA TGTGCCAGTAGTTCACAGGAGGCGGCTAATGAAAAACTGTTTTTT. This translates into CASSSQEAANEKLFF. Based on the CDR3 plus reference TRBV19 and TRBJ1-4, the full variable domain is DGGITQSPKYLFRKEGQNVTLSCEQNLNHDAMYWYRQDPGQGLRLIYYSQIVNDFQKGDIAEGYSVSREKKESFPLTVTSAQKNPTAFYLCASSSQEAANEKLFFGSGTQLSVL.